A selection of T cell receptor beta chains follows, all from one sample in a study of PD-L1 blockade in urothelial cancer. Produced via immunoSEQ multiplex PCR; TCRdb's table is partial and in-frame only. There are approximately 79,000 clones in the sample; 75% to 90% occur only once, and more than 5.5% lies in the top ten. Sequences were derived from PBMCs, sampled around atezolizumab (anti-PD-L1) treatment. The receptors shown here come from a woman in her 70s with urothelial cancer. Each CDR3 is given with its conserved first and last residue. D genes are given only for firm matches. Clone size is given for some rows only: seen once, a few or many times, or a class if the clone is expanded.

abundance	d_gene	v_gene	j_gene	CDR3nt	CDR3aa
.	.	TRBV20-1	TRBJ2-5	TGCAGTGCTAGTGGGCTGGGGACCCAGTACTTC	CSASGLGTQYF
once	TRBD1	TRBV10-3	TRBJ1-1	TGTGCCATCAGTTCCGGGACAGGGGTCGTCAGGGCTTTCTTT	CAISSGTGVVRAFF
.	.	TRBV4-1	TRBJ2-3	TGCGCCAGCAGCCAGGGGCAGCCTAGCACAGATACGCAGTATTTT	CASSQGQPSTDTQYF
.	TRBD2	TRBV5-1	TRBJ2-1	TGCGCCAGCAGCTTGGGATCTAGCGGGGGGGGTGATGAGCAGTTCTTC	CASSLGSSGGGDEQFF
.	.	TRBV21-1	TRBJ2-2	TGTGCCAGCAGCAAAGGGGCCGAGAAGCGGGGGAACACCGGGGAGCTGTTTTTT	CASSKGAEKRGNTGELFF
.	TRBD1	TRBV28	TRBJ1-1	TGTGCCAGCAGTTTATACCAGGGGGCTATGAACACTGAAGCTTTCTTT	CASSLYQGAMNTEAFF
.	TRBD1	TRBV5-4	TRBJ2-1	TGTGCCAGCAGCCGTGGGACAGGTGAAGGGAATGAGCAGTTCTTC	CASSRGTGEGNEQFF
.	.	TRBV10-1	TRBJ2-5	TGCGCCAGCAACCGAGGACTGGGAGAGACCCAGTACTTC	CASNRGLGETQYF
.	.	TRBV7-9	TRBJ1-2	TGTGCCAGCAGCTTCGGCGACAGGACTGGGTATGGCTACACCTTC	CASSFGDRTGYGYTF
.	.	TRBV6-5	TRBJ1-2	TGTGCCAGCAGGACCGGACAGTTCGGATGCACCTTC	CASRTGQFGCTF
.	TRBD2	TRBV5-4	TRBJ2-3	TGTGCCAGCAGCTCAATGCTAGCGGGGCGCACAGATACGCAGTATTTT	CASSSMLAGRTDTQYF
.	TRBD2	TRBV18	TRBJ2-2	TGTGCCAGCTCACCACCGAAACGACTAGCGACTAACACCGGGGAGCTGTTTTTT	CASSPPKRLATNTGELFF
once	.	TRBV30	TRBJ1-2	TGTGCCTTACTCACCCACTATGGCTACACCTTC	CALLTHYGYTF
.	.	TRBV7-7	TRBJ2-2	TGTGCCAGCAGCGTTAGCGGGAACACCGGGGAGCTGTTTTTT	CASSVSGNTGELFF
.	.	TRBV11-3	TRBJ2-3	TGTGCCAGCAGCTTAGGGACAGCGATTACCCCAGATACGCAGTATTTT	CASSLGTAITPDTQYF
.	TRBD2	TRBV7-8	TRBJ2-1	TGTGCCAGCAGACGACAAGGGACTAGCTCTGAGCAGTTCTTC	CASRRQGTSSEQFF
.	.	TRBV7-2	TRBJ1-2	TGTGCCAGCAGCTACACTACCCTAAACTATGGCTACACCTTC	CASSYTTLNYGYTF
.	.	TRBV9	TRBJ2-2	TGTGCCAGCAGCCCTAACACCGGGGAGCTGTTTTTT	CASSPNTGELFF
.	.	TRBV7-2	TRBJ2-2	TGTGCCAGCAGCTTACGAGCGGCTGCCACCGGGGAGCTGTTTTTT	CASSLRAAATGELFF
.	.	TRBV15	TRBJ1-4	TGTGCCACCAGCAGAGACAGGGCCAATGAAAAACTGTTTTTT	CATSRDRANEKLFF
.	TRBD1	TRBV5-4	TRBJ2-2	TGTGCCAGCAGCGTGGGACAGGGTTACACCGGGGAGCTGTTTTTT	CASSVGQGYTGELFF
.	.	TRBV19	TRBJ2-7	TGTGCCAGTAGTATAGACGCCAGAAGCTACGAGCAGTACTTC	CASSIDARSYEQYF
.	TRBD2	TRBV2	TRBJ2-1	TGTGCCCAGGGTGCGGCGATAGCGGGAGGGCCGCAGTTCTTC	CAQGAAIAGGPQFF
.	.	TRBV6-5	TRBJ2-7	TGTGCCAGCAGTTACTCGCGTGGTTATTCCTACGAGCAGTACTTC	CASSYSRGYSYEQYF
.	TRBD1	TRBV9	TRBJ2-7	TGTGCCAGCAGCGCGAAACCGGGACAGGACCCCTACGAGCAGTACTTC	CASSAKPGQDPYEQYF
.	.	TRBV5-6	TRBJ1-1	TGTGCCAGCAGCTCGGGTGGGTGGGTAGGCACTGAAGCTTTCTTT	CASSSGGWVGTEAFF
.	TRBD1	TRBV29-1	TRBJ2-2	TGCAGCGTTGAAGTAGAGGGGGCGCGGGACACCGGGGAGCTGTTTTTT	CSVEVEGARDTGELFF
few	TRBD2	TRBV6-5	TRBJ2-5	TGTGCCAGCACCCCCGTGGCCGGGGGGGAGACCCAGTACTTC	CASTPVAGGETQYF
.	.	TRBV11-1	TRBJ2-1	TGTGCCAGCAGCATCTACCGAAACTACTACAATGAGCAGTTCTTC	CASSIYRNYYNEQFF
.	TRBD2	TRBV7-6	TRBJ2-2	TGTGCCAGCAGCAAAGGGACTAGCGGGAGCGCGAACACCGGGGAGCTGTTTTTT	CASSKGTSGSANTGELFF
.	.	TRBV6-1	TRBJ1-6	TGTGCCAGCAGTGAAAGGGTATCGACAGACTATAATTCACCCCTCCACTTT	CASSERVSTDYNSPLHF
.	.	TRBV15	TRBJ2-7	TGTGCCACCAGCAGAGATAACCTCCACTCCGCCTACGAGCAGTACTTC	CATSRDNLHSAYEQYF
.	.	TRBV30	TRBJ2-4	TGTGCCTGGAGTACGGGAGATAAAAACATTCAGTACTTC	CAWSTGDKNIQYF
.	.	TRBV5-8	TRBJ1-4	TGTGCCAGCAGCGTACACAGGGTTGAAAAACTGTTTTTT	CASSVHRVEKLFF
.	.	TRBV19	TRBJ1-5	TGTGCCAGTAGAAGGGTAAGCGGCGATCAGCCCCAGCATTTT	CASRRVSGDQPQHF
.	.	TRBV10-3	TRBJ1-1	TGTGCCATCAGTGAGGGACACCTCCAGGCCGCTGAAGCTTTCTTT	CAISEGHLQAAEAFF
.	TRBD1	TRBV5-1	TRBJ2-7	TGCGCCAGCAGCTTGCTGGGACAGCACGAGCAGTACTTC	CASSLLGQHEQYF
.	TRBD2	TRBV27	TRBJ2-7	TGTGCCAGCAGTTATGGGACTAGCGGATACGAGCAGTACTTC	CASSYGTSGYEQYF
.	.	TRBV7-8	TRBJ2-2	TGTGCCAGCAGCTTACTTCGGGGAGCCGGGGAGCTGTTTTTT	CASSLLRGAGELFF
.	.	TRBV4-3	TRBJ2-7	TGCGCCAGCAGCCAGTACAGGGGAGGCTCGTACGAGCAGTACTTC	CASSQYRGGSYEQYF
.	.	TRBV28	TRBJ1-2	TGTGCCAGCAGTGGACACGGGCGCGGCTACACCTTC	CASSGHGRGYTF
.	.	TRBV19	TRBJ1-1	TGTGCCGGCAGGGAGTCGGGGGGCACTGAAGCTTTCTTT	CAGRESGGTEAFF
.	TRBD1	TRBV13	TRBJ2-1	TGTGCCAGCAGCTCAGGGACAGGGGTCTACAATGAGCAGTTCTTC	CASSSGTGVYNEQFF
.	TRBD1	TRBV30	TRBJ1-5	TGTGCCTGGAGTGTAGGGCAGGGGGGTCAGCCCCAGCATTTT	CAWSVGQGGQPQHF
.	TRBD2	TRBV4-1	TRBJ2-3	TGCGCCAGCAGCCAAGATCGACTAGCGGTGGCCCCAGATACGCAGTATTTT	CASSQDRLAVAPDTQYF
.	TRBD1	TRBV6-5	TRBJ2-7	TGTGCCAGCAGTTCGCAGGGGGAAGCCTCCTACGAGCAGTACTTC	CASSSQGEASYEQYF
.	.	TRBV7-6	TRBJ2-7	TGTGCCAGCAGCTTAGACCCGGGGAGGAGCTCCTACGAGCAGTACTTC	CASSLDPGRSSYEQYF
once	TRBD2	TRBV19	TRBJ2-5	TGTGCCAGTAGTATAGATCACGGGAGGATCGAGGAGACCCAGTACTTC	CASSIDHGRIEETQYF
.	TRBD1	TRBV19	TRBJ1-5	TGTGCCAGTAGTATAGATCTGGGGGAACAGGGGAGCCGGCCCCAGCATTTT	CASSIDLGEQGSRPQHF
.	.	TRBV29-1	TRBJ2-3	TGCAGCGTTGATCGCCCAGGAGGATCCACAGATACGCAGTATTTT	CSVDRPGGSTDTQYF
few	.	TRBV27	TRBJ1-4	TGTGCCAGCAGTTTAAGCAGAGGCGGTGAAAAACTGTTTTTT	CASSLSRGGEKLFF
.	.	TRBV5-6	TRBJ1-1	TGTGCCAGCAGCTTGACGCAAGGGGTAACTGAAGCTTTCTTT	CASSLTQGVTEAFF